The entry that follows covers one TCR beta chain sequence. Some clones are missing from TCRdb's copy, which holds only in-frame ones; the method was immunoSEQ multiplex PCR. The data contain under 300,000 clones, 65% to 90% of them singletons. The entry originates in a study of blood T cell repertoires in COVID-19. CDR1 and CDR2 from the germline V gene are ENHRY and SYGVKD. The CDR3 extends over 17 amino acids. Trimming shortened V by 3 bases and J by 5 bases, and 20 bases separated the two germline ends. This sequence was found in a woman in her 40s who had recovered from COVID-19. The sample comprised peripheral blood. The gene calls are TRBV10-3 and TRBJ1-5; D might be TRBD1 (5 bases). Here the CDR3 reads CAISDGPQTRADQPQHF. CDR3 nucleotide sequence: TGTGCCATCAGTGACGGGCCGCAAACCAGGGCGGATCAGCCCCAGCATTTT.